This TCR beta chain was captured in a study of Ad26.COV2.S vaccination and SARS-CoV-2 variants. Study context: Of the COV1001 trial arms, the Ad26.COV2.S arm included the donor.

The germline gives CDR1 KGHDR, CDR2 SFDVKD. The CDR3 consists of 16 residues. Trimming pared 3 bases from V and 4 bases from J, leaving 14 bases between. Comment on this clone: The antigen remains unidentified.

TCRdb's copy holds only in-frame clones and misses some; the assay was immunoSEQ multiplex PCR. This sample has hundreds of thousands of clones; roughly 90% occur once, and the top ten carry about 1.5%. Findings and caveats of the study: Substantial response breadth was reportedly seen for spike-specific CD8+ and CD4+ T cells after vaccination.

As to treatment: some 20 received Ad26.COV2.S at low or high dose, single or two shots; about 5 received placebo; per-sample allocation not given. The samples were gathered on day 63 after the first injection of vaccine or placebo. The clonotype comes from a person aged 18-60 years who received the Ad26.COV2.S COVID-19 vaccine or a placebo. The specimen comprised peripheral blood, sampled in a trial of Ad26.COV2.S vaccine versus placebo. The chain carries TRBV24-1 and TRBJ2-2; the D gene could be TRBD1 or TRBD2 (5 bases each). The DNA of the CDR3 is TGTGCCACCAGTGATCCCGGGACCCAGGCCACCGGGGAGCTGTTTTTT. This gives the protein CATSDPGTQATGELFF.